The 20 T cell receptor beta chains presented below share a single source sample, sequenced in a study of shared T cell receptors in the human thymus. Sequenced by immunoSEQ multiplex PCR; TCRdb stores in-frame clones only, minus some. The table records 650,000 to 950,000 clones, approximately 85% of them present only once. This sample was shared with a second study, whose subject was human thymus T cells.

The sequencing input was thymocytes. Source of these receptors: a girl under two years old with a congenital heart defect.

This chain connects TRBV5-1 to TRBJ2-7; 12 bases line up with TRBD1. This CDR3 has 17 amino acids. The V segment lost 4 bases and the J segment 0 bases; nucleotides outside the gene matches: 8. Germline V gene data show CDR1 as SGHRS and CDR2 as YFSETQ. CDR3 DNA: TGCGCCAGCAGCACGGGACAGGGGGCTAGGAGCTCCTACGAGCAGTACTTC. Translation: CASSTGQGARSSYEQYF.

The V gene is TRBV5-1, the J gene TRBJ1-1; the D is unclear. This CDR3 contains 14 residues. CDR1 and CDR2 from the germline V gene are SGHRS and YFSETQ. V gave up 0 bases and J gave up 0 bases, with 6 bases separating them. This CDR3 reads CASSLVSVNTEAFF. The CDR3 coding sequence is TGCGCCAGCAGCTTGGTCTCCGTGAACACTGAAGCTTTCTTT.

V usage is TRBV5-6 and J usage is TRBJ2-1; 8 nucleotides agree with TRBD1. The ends lost 2 bases at V and 1 base at J; junction bases unmatched: 2. The length of the CDR3 is 15 residues. CDR1 is SGHDT and CDR2 is YYEEEE in the germline V gene. For the CDR3, the DNA is TGTGCCAGCAGCTTCAGGGGGCTATCCTACAATGAGCAGTTCTTC. Its protein product is CASSFRGLSYNEQFF.

There are a few counts of this clone. The chain has TRBV4-1 and TRBJ2-1, with 8 bases lining up with TRBD2. The CDR3 is 19 residues long. The V gene's germline CDR1 is MGHRA and CDR2 YSYEKL. V was pared by 0 bases and J by 3 bases, with 13 bases of the junction left unmatched. This CDR3 reads CASSQERSWAGGFYNEQFF. The CDR3 bases are TGCGCCAGCAGCCAAGAGAGGTCGTGGGCGGGGGGTTTCTACAATGAGCAGTTCTTC.

This chain uses TRBV5-6 with TRBJ1-2; D possibly corresponds to TRBD1 (6 bases). The CDR3 covers 17 residues. Trimming stripped 0 bases from V and 5 bases from J, with 20 bases between. Germline V gene lookup returns CDR1 SGHDT and CDR2 YYEEEE. The CDR3 DNA is TGTGCCAGCAGCTTGGAAGGCTTGTTCCGGACAGAATATGGCTACACCTTC. It codes for CASSLEGLFRTEYGYTF.

The chain links TRBV4-3 to TRBJ1-2; D is possibly TRBD1 (6 bases). Germline CDR1 reads LGHNA; CDR2 reads YSLEER. The CDR3 spans 15 residues. The V gene lost 0 bases and the J gene lost 6 bases, with 14 bases spanning the gap. The CDR3 region is CASSQDLRGLHGYTF. In nucleotides, the CDR3 is TGCGCCAGCAGCCAAGATCTCAGGGGCCTACATGGCTACACCTTC.

The chain couples TRBV19 to TRBJ2-7, with 8 bases aligning to TRBD2. The CDR3 consists of 15 residues. The V and J ends lost 3 bases and 3 bases, in that order; junction bases with no gene match: 7. Germline loops: CDR1 LNHDA, CDR2 SQIVND (reference sequence). This CDR3 is CASSIGGGSNYEQYF. The CDR3 bases are TGTGCCAGTAGTATCGGGGGGGGCTCGAACTACGAGCAGTACTTC.

The chain carries TRBV5-1 and TRBJ1-2; D is uncertain. The germline gives CDR1 SGHRS, CDR2 YFSETQ. CDR3 length: 15 amino acids. Trimming shortened V by 3 bases and J by 8 bases, and 20 bases separated the two germline ends. This CDR3 is CASSSTPGSAKGYTF. The CDR3 DNA is TGCGCCAGCAGCTCAACCCCGGGATCCGCGAAGGGCTACACCTTC.

The CDR3 is CASSVVAGGTAQGETQYF. CDR3 nucleotides: TGCGCCAGCAGTGTGGTGGCTGGGGGGACGGCCCAGGGAGAGACCCAGTACTTC. This chain joins TRBV10-2 and TRBJ2-7, with D possibly being TRBD2 (6 bases). The assigned J gene may be wrong: the sequence end matches TRBJ2-5 better. This CDR3 is built from 18 residues. The germline CDR1 and CDR2 sequences are WSHSY and SAAADI.

This clone is a singleton in its sample. The chain uses TRBV5-1 and TRBJ1-2, with 10 positions matching TRBD1. Germline V gene sequence: CDR1 SGHRS, CDR2 YFSETQ. This CDR3 is 14 amino acids long. V lost 4 bases, J lost 4 bases, and 4 bases stayed unmatched. CDR3 in amino acids: CASSVRDRGYGYTF. The CDR3 region has the DNA TGCGCCAGCAGCGTCCGGGACAGGGGCTATGGCTACACCTTC.

V and J are TRBV5-1 and TRBJ1-4, with TRBD1 matching over 7 bases. The germline V gene has CDR1 SGHRS and CDR2 YFSETQ. The CDR3 has 19 residues. Losses at the gene ends were 4 bases for V and 7 bases for J; bases not matched to a gene: 22. The CDR3 region has the DNA TGCGCCAGCAGCCCCCGACAGGGAGTGAATATGGTGAATGGTGAAAAACTGTTTTTT. This sequence encodes CASSPRQGVNMVNGEKLFF.

This chain uses TRBV11-2 with TRBJ2-7; a possible D gene is TRBD2 (6 bases). The CDR3 extends over 17 amino acids. V dropped 4 bases and J dropped 0 bases, with 19 bases sitting between them. The germline V gene has CDR1 SGHAT and CDR2 FQNNGV. CDR3 region: CASSSPGRGGPSYEQYF. CDR3 bases: TGTGCCAGCAGCTCCCCCGGGCGGGGCGGGCCCTCCTACGAGCAGTACTTC. The full variable domain, completed using reference TRBV11-2 and TRBJ2-7, is EAGVAQSPRYKIIEKRQSVAFWCNPISGHATLYWYQQILGQGPKLLIQFQNNGVVDDSQLPKDRFSAERLKGVDSTLKIQPAKLEDSAVYLCASSSPGRGGPSYEQYFGPGTRLTVT.

The chain carries TRBV4-1 and TRBJ2-3, with D perhaps TRBD2 (6 bases). The germline CDR1 and CDR2 sequences are MGHRA and YSYEKL. The CDR3 totals 17 residues. V shed 3 bases and J shed 2 bases, with 18 bases lying between them. The CDR3: CASSQDNIGLPTDTQYF. The DNA of the CDR3 is TGCGCCAGCAGCCAGGACAATATTGGACTACCCACAGATACGCAGTATTTT.

The chain links TRBV9 to TRBJ2-2, with TRBD1 as a possible D gene (6 bases). V dropped 4 bases and J dropped 6 bases, with 16 bases sitting between them. Germline V gene sequence: CDR1 SGDLS, CDR2 YYNGEE. The CDR3 spans 15 residues. This chain's CDR3 is CASSFPQGFPGELFF. In DNA, the CDR3 is TGTGCCAGCAGCTTTCCACAGGGATTCCCCGGGGAGCTGTTTTTT.

V usage is TRBV5-1 and J usage is TRBJ1-2; D gene ambiguous. The CDR3 sequence is 13 residues long. Germline-derived CDR1 and CDR2 are SGHRS and YFSETQ. Trimming took 2 bases from V and 4 from J, leaving 9 bases between them. Here the CDR3 DNA reads TGCGCCAGCAGCTTTGGGAGTTTCTATGGCTACACCTTC. Amino acid sequence: CASSFGSFYGYTF.

This chain joins TRBV2 and TRBJ1-3; D is uncertain. Trimming took 4 bases from V and 0 from J, leaving 7 bases between them. The length of the CDR3 is 14 residues. Germline V lookup: CDR1 SNHLY, CDR2 FYNNEI. The CDR3 is CASSVVLSGNTIYF. CDR3 nucleotides: TGTGCCAGCAGTGTTGTCCTCTCTGGAAACACCATATATTTT.

The CDR3 DNA follows: TGCGCCAGCAGTCCTGAAGACTACAGGGTGAGGTCCTACGAGCAGTACTTC. Protein product: CASSPEDYRVRSYEQYF. This chain links TRBV4-3 with TRBJ2-7, with D perhaps TRBD1 (6 bases). The ends were cut back, 6 bases at V and 1 base at J, with 22 bases in the middle. Germline V gives CDR1 LGHNA, CDR2 YSLEER. The CDR3 is 17 amino acids.

V gene TRBV28 combines with J gene TRBJ1-4, with D possibly TRBD1 on 6 matching bases. The CDR3 is 14 residues long. With 2 bases removed from V and 8 bases from J, the gap between germline ends came to 12 bases. Germline CDR1 MDHEN, CDR2 SYDVKM. CDR3 bases: TGTGCCAGCAGTTTAAGGACAGAGGTCGAAAAACTGTTTTTT. This encodes CASSLRTEVEKLFF.

There are a few counts of this clone. The rearrangement links TRBV4-1 to TRBJ1-1; 10 nucleotides line up with TRBD1. The CDR3 contains 15 residues. The V gene end was trimmed by 3 bases and the J gene end by 3 bases; junction bases not matched to a gene: 4. The germline CDR1 and CDR2 sequences are MGHRA and YSYEKL. The CDR3 DNA is TGCGCCAGCAGCCAGACAGGGGGCTTTTACACTGAAGCTTTCTTT. Protein: CASSQTGGFYTEAFF.

The V call is TRBV4-2, the J call TRBJ2-7; 9 bases align to TRBD2. Germline V gene data show CDR1 as LGHNA and CDR2 as YNFKEQ. The CDR3 is 18 residues long. V lost 4 bases to trimming and J lost 6 bases; unmatched junction nucleotides: 19. The DNA of the CDR3 is TGTGCCAGCAGCCCCACCACACTAGCGGGTCCTCGGGAGGGCGAGCAGTACTTC. This gives the protein CASSPTTLAGPREGEQYF.